These 10 T cell receptor beta chains were all obtained from the same sample, sequenced in a study of STAT5B mutations in CD4+ large granular lymphocyte leukemia. Measured with immunoSEQ multiplex PCR; TCRdb has only the in-frame clones, and not every one. The table includes approximately 49,000 clones, roughly two thirds detected once. Sequencing was performed on CD4+ T cells from blood buffy coats. The receptor set was obtained from a human donor in good health.

This clone has just a few counts. This chain uses TRBV1 with TRBJ1-2; the table's D call, TRBD1, was not checked against the DNA. TRBV1 corresponds to a pseudogene. This CDR3 is 14 amino acids long. The CDR3 DNA reads as TGCACCAGCAGCCCTCGACAGGGCACGGGCGGCTACACCTTC. Amino acid sequence: CTSSPRQGTGGYTF.

This clone was observed once. J is TRBJ1-1 and V is TRBV7-8; D possibly corresponds to TRBD1 (5 bases). CDR3 length: 13 residues. Trimming cost V 4 bases and J 1 base, with 7 bases left between them. Looked up from germline, CDR1 is SGHVS and CDR2 is FQNEAQ. The CDR3 nucleotides are TGTGCCAGCAGCTCGGGACCGAACACTGAAGCTTTCTTT. Residues: CASSSGPNTEAFF.

The chain is built from TRBV5-1 and TRBJ1-1; no clear D gene. V lost 5 bases, J lost 4 bases, and 9 bases lay in between. CDR3 length equals 12 residues. The germline gives CDR1 SGHRS, CDR2 YFSETQ. The DNA for the CDR3 is TGCGCCAGCAGTCAGGCCCCCACTGAAGCTTTCTTT. This translates into CASSQAPTEAFF.

Remarks on this clone: This specimen includes other DNA sequences encoding the same CDR3. V is TRBV5-1 and J is TRBJ2-3; no reliable D call. CDR3 length equals 14 residues. The V end lost 0 bases, the J end lost 0 bases, and 5 bases lay between the germline ends. Germline CDR1 is SGHRS and CDR2 is YFSETQ. The CDR3 protein is CASSLVGSTDTQYF. The CDR3 nucleotides read TGCGCCAGCAGCTTGGTAGGGAGCACAGATACGCAGTATTTT.

This clone came up once. The rearrangement links TRBV2 to TRBJ2-5; D is possibly TRBD1 (6 bases). CDR1 and CDR2 (germline): SNHLY, FYNNEI. This CDR3 is 15 amino acids long. V lost 6 bases and J lost 5, with 19 bases in between. The CDR3 coding sequence is TGTGCCAGCAGCCCCACACAGGGAAGGTCGGAGACCCAGTACTTC. Amino acid sequence: CASSPTQGRSETQYF.

The chain combines TRBV19 with TRBJ2-7; no clear D. This CDR3 spans 15 amino acids. Between the trimmed V and J ends, which lost 1 base and 1 base, there was a span of 11 bases. Germline CDR1 and CDR2: LNHDA and SQIVND (reference sequence). CDR3 coding DNA: TGTGCCAGTAGTATAGGGCAGGCCGTTTCCTACGAGCAGTACTTC. It yields the protein CASSIGQAVSYEQYF.

CDR3 sequence: CSAAGGQETQYF. For the CDR3, the DNA is TGCAGCGCCGCAGGGGGACAGGAGACCCAGTACTTC. The chain combines TRBV29-1 with TRBJ2-5; 7 bases match TRBD1. Unmatched junction bases numbered 7, after V lost 7 bases and J lost 5 bases. The CDR3 sequence is 12 residues long. CDR1 SQVTM and CDR2 ANQGSEA come from the germline V gene.

This clone showed up just once. J is TRBJ1-2 and V is TRBV14, with TRBD1 identical over 7 bases. Germline CDR1 reads SGHDN; CDR2 reads FVKESK. J lost 4 bases, V lost 3 bases, and 8 bases had no gene match. The CDR3 length is 15 residues. The CDR3 here is CASSQLQGIPYGYTF. CDR3 sequence (DNA): TGTGCCAGCAGCCAGCTACAGGGGATCCCCTATGGCTACACCTTC. The complete variable domain, with remaining parts taken from reference TRBV14 and TRBJ1-2, reads EAGVTQFPSHSVIEKGQTVTLRCDPISGHDNLYWYRRVMGKEIKFLLHFVKESKQDESGMPNNRFLAERTGGTYSTLKVQPAELEDSGVYFCASSQLQGIPYGYTFGSGTRLTVV.

J is TRBJ2-7 and V is TRBV28; TRBD1 is a possible D gene (7 bases). The CDR3 is made up of 12 amino acids. V shed 10 bases and J shed 7 bases, with 17 bases lying between them. Germline assignment: CDR1 MDHEN and CDR2 SYDVKM. CDR3 sequence: CAISTGAGEQYF. The CDR3 nucleotides are TGTGCCATCTCCACAGGGGCGGGAGAGCAGTACTTC.

With regard to this clone: The sample carries other DNA sequences with the same CDR3. This rearrangement joins TRBV18 to TRBJ1-1; 8 bases align to TRBD1. From germline, CDR1 is KGHSH and CDR2 LQKENI. The CDR3 sequence is 14 residues long. The ends lost 4 bases at V and 5 bases at J; junction bases unmatched: 6. For the CDR3, the DNA is TGTGCCAGCTCACTCAGGGGGCGGGGAACTGAAGCTTTCTTT. Amino acid sequence: CASSLRGRGTEAFF.